The rows below give T cell receptor beta chains drawn from one sample of a study of T cell responses to AZD1222 COVID-19 vaccine. Method: immunoSEQ multiplex PCR; TCRdb's copy keeps in-frame clones and lacks some. The sample consists of under 100,000 clones, roughly 88% of them appearing once. The specimen was peripheral blood, collected on day 0 of AZD1222 vaccination. The receptors were gathered from an adult in good health. Both conserved end residues are trimmed from each CDR3. Fields, in order: V gene, J gene, CDR3 protein.

v_call: TRBV12-3/TRBV12-4; j_call: TRBJ1-5; cdr3_aa: ASSAYNQPQH
v_call: TRBV3-1/TRBV3-2; j_call: TRBJ1-5; cdr3_aa: ASSQDYGGGQPQH
v_call: TRBV6-6; j_call: TRBJ2-7; cdr3_aa: ASSETSGGTYEQY
v_call: TRBV30; j_call: TRBJ1-6; cdr3_aa: AWSVYPPGQGASPLH
v_call: TRBV6-1; j_call: TRBJ1-5; cdr3_aa: ASSENRVNQPQH
v_call: TRBV7-9; j_call: TRBJ2-7; cdr3_aa: ASSLQGSEQY
v_call: TRBV7-9; j_call: TRBJ1-2; cdr3_aa: ASSLLGAQGDYGYT
v_call: TRBV5-1; j_call: TRBJ2-1; cdr3_aa: ASSHTGLAVPMDEQF
v_call: TRBV4-2; j_call: TRBJ2-3; cdr3_aa: ASSQETSGGGRDTQY
v_call: TRBV10-3; j_call: TRBJ2-5; cdr3_aa: AISDPGDSYQETQY
v_call: TRBV4-1; j_call: TRBJ2-2; cdr3_aa: ASSRSGGPLDTGELF
v_call: TRBV15; j_call: TRBJ2-4; cdr3_aa: ATSTGQLAKNIQY
v_call: TRBV27; j_call: TRBJ2-5; cdr3_aa: ASSLTADQETQY
v_call: TRBV4-2; j_call: TRBJ2-3; cdr3_aa: ASSLLWAGQESTDTQY
v_call: TRBV7-9; j_call: TRBJ2-7; cdr3_aa: ASSPGVGPYEQY
v_call: TRBV27; j_call: TRBJ2-7; cdr3_aa: ASSLEPRWGAYEQY
v_call: TRBV28; j_call: TRBJ2-1; cdr3_aa: ASSPPAGSEQF
v_call: TRBV4-3; j_call: TRBJ2-7; cdr3_aa: ASSQGGQVNEQY
v_call: TRBV7-2; j_call: TRBJ1-3; cdr3_aa: ASSLPGTSGNTIY
v_call: TRBV15; j_call: TRBJ1-3; cdr3_aa: ATRGTVRIGDTIY
v_call: TRBV23-1; j_call: TRBJ1-5; cdr3_aa: ASSPRQGGNLSQPQH
v_call: TRBV2; j_call: TRBJ2-7; cdr3_aa: ASSPIQGKNYEQY
v_call: TRBV5-1; j_call: TRBJ1-4; cdr3_aa: ASSFRDRGEEKLF
v_call: TRBV2; j_call: TRBJ2-7; cdr3_aa: ASSERQSSYEQY
v_call: TRBV24-1; j_call: TRBJ2-1; cdr3_aa: ATSDSIAGGLGNEQF
v_call: TRBV18; j_call: TRBJ1-6; cdr3_aa: ASSPGTGGNSPLH
v_call: TRBV3-1/TRBV3-2; j_call: TRBJ2-3; cdr3_aa: ASRRRGESADTQY
v_call: TRBV3-1/TRBV3-2; j_call: TRBJ2-7; cdr3_aa: ASSQIPGESSYEQY
v_call: TRBV4-2; j_call: TRBJ2-1; cdr3_aa: ASSGRSGSYNEQF
v_call: TRBV7-2; j_call: TRBJ2-7; cdr3_aa: ASSFEPSSYEQY
v_call: TRBV11-3; j_call: TRBJ2-7; cdr3_aa: ASRLTGASAEQY
v_call: TRBV15; j_call: TRBJ2-3; cdr3_aa: ATSRERGGTDTQY
v_call: TRBV5-5; j_call: TRBJ1-2; cdr3_aa: ASSFGNYGYT
v_call: TRBV11-3; j_call: TRBJ1-3; cdr3_aa: ASSLGGALSSGNTIY
v_call: TRBV11-2; j_call: TRBJ2-7; cdr3_aa: ASSRGAPYEQY
v_call: TRBV5-1; j_call: TRBJ1-1; cdr3_aa: ASSAGQGLNTEAF
v_call: TRBV5-1; j_call: TRBJ2-7; cdr3_aa: ASSPRIPYEQY
v_call: TRBV4-1; j_call: TRBJ2-2; cdr3_aa: ASSQGTGRTGELF
v_call: TRBV5-5; j_call: TRBJ2-5; cdr3_aa: ASSLNRGLEQETQY
v_call: TRBV7-2; j_call: TRBJ2-7; cdr3_aa: ASSLQGRGDEQY
v_call: TRBV30; j_call: TRBJ1-4; cdr3_aa: AWSSETGKYEKLF
v_call: TRBV4-2; j_call: TRBJ2-3; cdr3_aa: ASSQETANRGLHTQY
v_call: TRBV5-6; j_call: TRBJ1-2; cdr3_aa: ASSLGSAANYGYT
v_call: TRBV25-1; j_call: TRBJ1-6; cdr3_aa: ASSEWGDSYNSPLH
v_call: TRBV28; j_call: TRBJ2-7; cdr3_aa: ASSQDIHEQY
v_call: TRBV30; j_call: TRBJ1-1; cdr3_aa: AWSGWGHTEAF
v_call: TRBV27; j_call: TRBJ2-1; cdr3_aa: ASSSDRGRRQF
v_call: TRBV3-1/TRBV3-2; j_call: TRBJ1-6; cdr3_aa: ASSQDRTGWSSPLH
v_call: TRBV28; j_call: TRBJ1-3; cdr3_aa: ASRPPGQGNTIY
v_call: TRBV18; j_call: TRBJ2-1; cdr3_aa: ASSPDQSSYNEQF
v_call: TRBV29-1; j_call: TRBJ1-2; cdr3_aa: SVEDGHRDSYT
v_call: TRBV10-3; j_call: TRBJ1-4; cdr3_aa: AISMTGATNEKLF
v_call: TRBV2; j_call: TRBJ1-2; cdr3_aa: ASSELAGTYGYT
v_call: TRBV25-1; j_call: TRBJ1-1; cdr3_aa: ASRFRVGGEAF
v_call: TRBV29-1; j_call: TRBJ1-2; cdr3_aa: SVDFEGRSYGYT
v_call: TRBV7-8; j_call: TRBJ2-2; cdr3_aa: ASSLRVGELF
v_call: TRBV18; j_call: TRBJ1-2; cdr3_aa: ASSPQDRANYGYT
v_call: TRBV11-2; j_call: TRBJ2-1; cdr3_aa: ASSLELAGIYNEQF
v_call: TRBV19; j_call: TRBJ1-6; cdr3_aa: ASSMAYNSPLH
v_call: TRBV7-8; j_call: TRBJ1-2; cdr3_aa: ASSSSHQGGYT